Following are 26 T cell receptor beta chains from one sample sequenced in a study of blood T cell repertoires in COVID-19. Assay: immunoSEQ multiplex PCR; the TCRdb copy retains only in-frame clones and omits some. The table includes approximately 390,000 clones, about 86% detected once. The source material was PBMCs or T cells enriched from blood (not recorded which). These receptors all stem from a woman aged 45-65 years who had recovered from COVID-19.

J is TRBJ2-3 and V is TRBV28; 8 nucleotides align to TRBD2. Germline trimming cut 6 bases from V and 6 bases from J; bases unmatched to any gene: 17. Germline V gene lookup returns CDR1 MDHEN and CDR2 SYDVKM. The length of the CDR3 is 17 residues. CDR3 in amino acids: CASRITKRGPQEDTQYF. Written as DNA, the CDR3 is TGTGCCAGCAGAATTACGAAGCGGGGGCCTCAGGAGGATACGCAGTATTTT.

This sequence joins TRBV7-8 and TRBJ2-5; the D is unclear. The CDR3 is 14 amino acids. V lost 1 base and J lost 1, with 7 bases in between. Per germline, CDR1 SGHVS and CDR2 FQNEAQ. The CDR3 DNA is TGTGCCAGCAGCTTAGGGTCCAGCCAAGAGACCCAGTACTTC. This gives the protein CASSLGSSQETQYF.

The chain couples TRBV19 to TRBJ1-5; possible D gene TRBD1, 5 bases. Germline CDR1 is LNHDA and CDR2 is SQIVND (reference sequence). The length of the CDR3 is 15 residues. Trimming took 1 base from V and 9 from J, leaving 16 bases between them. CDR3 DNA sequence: TGTGCCAGTAGTATAGTCTCCAGGGCGCATGGGCCCCAGCATTTT. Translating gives CASSIVSRAHGPQHF. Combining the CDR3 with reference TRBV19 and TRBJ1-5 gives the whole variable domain DGGITQSPKYLFRKEGQNVTLSCEQNLNHDAMYWYRQDPGQGLRLIYYSQIVNDFQKGDIAEGYSVSREKKESFPLTVTSAQKNPTAFYLCASSIVSRAHGPQHFGDGTRLSIL.

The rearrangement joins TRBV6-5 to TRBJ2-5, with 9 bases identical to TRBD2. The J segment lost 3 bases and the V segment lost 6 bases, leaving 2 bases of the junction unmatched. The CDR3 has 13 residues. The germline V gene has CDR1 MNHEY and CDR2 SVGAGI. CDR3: CASRVAGEETQYF. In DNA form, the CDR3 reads TGTGCCAGCAGAGTAGCGGGGGAAGAGACCCAGTACTTC.

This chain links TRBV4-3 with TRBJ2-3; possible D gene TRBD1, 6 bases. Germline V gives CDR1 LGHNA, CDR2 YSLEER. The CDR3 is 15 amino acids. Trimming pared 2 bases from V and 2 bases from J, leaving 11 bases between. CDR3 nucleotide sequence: TGCGCCAGCAGCCAAACGGGACAAAACACAGATACGCAGTATTTT. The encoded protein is CASSQTGQNTDTQYF.

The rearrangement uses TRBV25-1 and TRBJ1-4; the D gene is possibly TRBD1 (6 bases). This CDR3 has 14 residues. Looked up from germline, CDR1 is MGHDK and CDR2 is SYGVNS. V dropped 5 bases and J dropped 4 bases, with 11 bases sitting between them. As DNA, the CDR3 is TGTGCCAGCAGTAAACAGGGTTATAATGAAAAACTGTTTTTT. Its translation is CASSKQGYNEKLFF.

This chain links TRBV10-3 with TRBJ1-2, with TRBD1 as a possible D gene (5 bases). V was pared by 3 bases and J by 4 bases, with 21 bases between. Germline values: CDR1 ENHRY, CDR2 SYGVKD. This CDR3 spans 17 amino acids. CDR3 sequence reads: CAISESQYQGSFYGYTF. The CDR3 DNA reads TGTGCCATCAGTGAATCCCAGTACCAGGGATCTTTCTATGGCTACACCTTC.

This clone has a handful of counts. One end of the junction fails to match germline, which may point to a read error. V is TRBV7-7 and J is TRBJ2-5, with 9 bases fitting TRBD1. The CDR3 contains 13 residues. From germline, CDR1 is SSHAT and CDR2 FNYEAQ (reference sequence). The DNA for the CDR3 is TGTGCTAGCAGCTTAGGACAGGGGGAGACCCAGTACTTC. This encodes CASSLGQGETQYF.

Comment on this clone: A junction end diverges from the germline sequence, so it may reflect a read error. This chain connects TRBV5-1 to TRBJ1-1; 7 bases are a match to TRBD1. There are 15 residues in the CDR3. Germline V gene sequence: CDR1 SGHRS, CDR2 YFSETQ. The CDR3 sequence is CAGSTDRVMNTEAFF. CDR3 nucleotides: TGCGCCGGCAGCACTGACAGGGTAATGAACACTGAAGCTTTCTTT.

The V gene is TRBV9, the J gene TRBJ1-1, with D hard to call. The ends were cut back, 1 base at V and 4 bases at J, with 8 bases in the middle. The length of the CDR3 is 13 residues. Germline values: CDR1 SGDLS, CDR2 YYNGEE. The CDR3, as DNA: TGTGCCAGCAGCGTATCGGGAACCACTGAAGCTTTCTTT. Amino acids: CASSVSGTTEAFF.

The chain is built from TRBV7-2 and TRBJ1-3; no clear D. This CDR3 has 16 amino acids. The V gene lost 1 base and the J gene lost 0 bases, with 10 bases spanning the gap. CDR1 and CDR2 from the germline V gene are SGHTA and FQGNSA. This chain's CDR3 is CASSLEAGSSGNTIYF. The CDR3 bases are TGTGCCAGCAGCTTAGAGGCTGGGAGCTCTGGAAACACCATATATTTT.

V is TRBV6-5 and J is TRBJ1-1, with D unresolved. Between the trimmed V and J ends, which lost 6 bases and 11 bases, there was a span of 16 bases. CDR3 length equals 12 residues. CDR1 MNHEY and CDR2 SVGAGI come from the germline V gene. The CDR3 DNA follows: TGTGCCAGCAGCCCCTTCGAGGGTTCGGCTTTCTTT. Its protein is CASSPFEGSAFF.

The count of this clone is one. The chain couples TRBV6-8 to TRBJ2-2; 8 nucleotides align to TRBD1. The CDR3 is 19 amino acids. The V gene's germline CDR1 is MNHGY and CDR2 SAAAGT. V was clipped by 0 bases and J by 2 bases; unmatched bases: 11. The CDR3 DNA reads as TGTGCCAGCAGTTACTCCGGCGGTTTCCAGGGGGCCAACACCGGGGAGCTGTTTTTT. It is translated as CASSYSGGFQGANTGELFF.

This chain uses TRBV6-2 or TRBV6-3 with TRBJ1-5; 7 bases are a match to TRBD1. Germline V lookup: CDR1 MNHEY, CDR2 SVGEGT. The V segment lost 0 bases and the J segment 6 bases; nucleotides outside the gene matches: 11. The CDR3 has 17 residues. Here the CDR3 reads CASSYSMEGGRTQPQHF. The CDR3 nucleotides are TGTGCCAGCAGTTACTCGATGGAAGGGGGCAGAACTCAGCCCCAGCATTTT.

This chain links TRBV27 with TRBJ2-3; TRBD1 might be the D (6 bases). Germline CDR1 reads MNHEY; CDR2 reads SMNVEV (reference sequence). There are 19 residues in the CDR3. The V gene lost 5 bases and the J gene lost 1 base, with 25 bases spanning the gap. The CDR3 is CASSTRRDKLGRRTDTQYF. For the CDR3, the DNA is TGTGCCAGCAGTACACGCCGGGACAAATTGGGCAGGCGCACAGATACGCAGTATTTT.

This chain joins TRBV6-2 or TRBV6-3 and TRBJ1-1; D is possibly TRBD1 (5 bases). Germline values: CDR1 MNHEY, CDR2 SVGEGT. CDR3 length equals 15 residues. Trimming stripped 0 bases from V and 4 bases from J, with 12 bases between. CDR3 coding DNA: TGTGCCAGCAGTTACTCCAACCTAGGGGTCACTGAAGCTTTCTTT. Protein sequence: CASSYSNLGVTEAFF.

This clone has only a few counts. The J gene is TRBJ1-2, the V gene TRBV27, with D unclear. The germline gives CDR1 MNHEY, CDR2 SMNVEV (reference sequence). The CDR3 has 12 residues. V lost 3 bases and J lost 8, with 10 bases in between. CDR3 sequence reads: CASSFSGGGYTF. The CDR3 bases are TGTGCCAGCAGTTTCTCTGGCGGGGGCTACACCTTC.

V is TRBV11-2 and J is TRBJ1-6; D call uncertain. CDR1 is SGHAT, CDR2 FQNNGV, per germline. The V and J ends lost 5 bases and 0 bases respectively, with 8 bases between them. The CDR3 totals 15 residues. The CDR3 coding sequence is TGTGCCAGCAGCCACCCTAGCTCCTATAATTCACCCCTCCACTTT. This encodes CASSHPSSYNSPLHF.

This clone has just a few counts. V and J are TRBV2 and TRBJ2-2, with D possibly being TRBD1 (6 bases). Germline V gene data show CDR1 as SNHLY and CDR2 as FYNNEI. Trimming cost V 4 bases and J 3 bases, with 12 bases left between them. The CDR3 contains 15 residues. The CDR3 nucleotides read TGTGCCAGCAGTGGATCAGGGGTCCACACCGGGGAGCTGTTTTTT. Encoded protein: CASSGSGVHTGELFF.

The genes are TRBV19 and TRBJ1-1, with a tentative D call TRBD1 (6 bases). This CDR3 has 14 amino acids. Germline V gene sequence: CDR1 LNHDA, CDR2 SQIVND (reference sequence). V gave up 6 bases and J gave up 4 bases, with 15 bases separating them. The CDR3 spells CASSYLGGTTEAFF. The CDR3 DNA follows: TGTGCCAGTAGCTACCTAGGGGGAACCACTGAAGCTTTCTTT.

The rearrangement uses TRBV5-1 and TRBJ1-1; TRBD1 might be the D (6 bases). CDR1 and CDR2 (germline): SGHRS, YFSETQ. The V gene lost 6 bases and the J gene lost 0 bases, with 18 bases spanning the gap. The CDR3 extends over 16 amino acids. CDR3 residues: CASKPGQGNLNTEAFF. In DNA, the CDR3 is TGCGCCAGCAAGCCCGGCCAGGGGAATTTGAACACTGAAGCTTTCTTT.

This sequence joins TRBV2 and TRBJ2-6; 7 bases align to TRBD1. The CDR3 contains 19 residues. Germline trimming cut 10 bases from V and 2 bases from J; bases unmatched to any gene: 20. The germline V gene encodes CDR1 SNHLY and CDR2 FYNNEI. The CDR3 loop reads CATGTKPGQSSPGANVLTF. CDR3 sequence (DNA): TGTGCCACCGGAACTAAACCGGGACAGTCTTCTCCTGGGGCCAACGTCCTGACTTTC.

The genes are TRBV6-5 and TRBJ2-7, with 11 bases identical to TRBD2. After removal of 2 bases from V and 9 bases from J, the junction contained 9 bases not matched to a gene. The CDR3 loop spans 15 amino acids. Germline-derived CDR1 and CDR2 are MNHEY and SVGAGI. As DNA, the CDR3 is TGTGCCAGCAGTTACACTAGCGGGGGAAGTATGCGGCAGTACTTC. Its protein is CASSYTSGGSMRQYF.

The CDR3 DNA sequence: TGTGCCACCAGCGTAGCCCCAGGGATTAGGAACACTGAAGCTTTCTTT. It codes for CATSVAPGIRNTEAFF. This chain connects TRBV15 to TRBJ1-1, with D possibly being TRBD1 (5 bases). This CDR3 contains 16 residues. Germline values: CDR1 LNHNV, CDR2 YYDKDF (reference sequence). V was clipped by 5 bases and J by 1 base, with 17 bases between them.

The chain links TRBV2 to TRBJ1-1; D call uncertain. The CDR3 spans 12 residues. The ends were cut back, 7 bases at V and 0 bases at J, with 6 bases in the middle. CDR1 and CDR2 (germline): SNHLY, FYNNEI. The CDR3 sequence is CASTQMNTEAFF. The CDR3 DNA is TGTGCCAGCACGCAGATGAACACTGAAGCTTTCTTT.

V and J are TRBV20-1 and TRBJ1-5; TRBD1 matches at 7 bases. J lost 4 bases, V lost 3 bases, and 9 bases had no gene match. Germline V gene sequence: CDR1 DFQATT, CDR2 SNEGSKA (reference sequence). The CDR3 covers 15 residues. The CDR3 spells CSASSGRGANQPQHF. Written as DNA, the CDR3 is TGCAGTGCTAGTTCGGGCAGGGGGGCAAATCAGCCCCAGCATTTT.